This T cell receptor (beta chain) was observed in a study of persistence of HIV-infected CD4 T cells. Stimulation used about 9.2 ug/mL lysate from CMV-infected fibroblasts. Sorted nonresponding memory CD4+ T cells were CD40L-negative, CD69-negative, CD45RO-high. This was the immunoSEQ version 4 assay in survey mode. TCRdb's copy holds only in-frame clones and misses some; the assay was immunoSEQ multiplex PCR. The sample shows approximately 30,000 clones, approximately 82% of them seen only once. There are 15 residues in the CDR3. Germline V CDR1 and CDR2: LNHDA, SQIVND (reference sequence). V was pared by 7 bases and J by 3 bases, with 19 bases between. This clone was seen a single time. Its antigen is unknown.

Sequenced material: CD4+ T cells sorted from PBMCs after roughly 18-hour stimulation, taken from a patient who received antiretroviral therapy. This receptor was taken from an adult man with HIV who was CMV-seropositive. The chain links TRBV19 to TRBJ2-7, with D perhaps TRBD1 (6 bases). The chain's CDR3 is CASTRAAGVNYEQYF. CDR3 coding DNA: TGTGCCAGTACCCGAGCGGCAGGGGTGAACTACGAGCAGTACTTC.